Listed below are T cell receptor beta chains from one sample, sequenced in a study of T cell responses to AZD1222 COVID-19 vaccine. TCRdb keeps only in-frame clones here, not all; method: immunoSEQ multiplex PCR. The table records 150,000 or so clones, around 92% of them present only once. The sample consisted of peripheral blood, taken on day 0 of AZD1222 vaccination. The source is an adult in good health. CDR3s include the opening cysteine and the closing phenylalanine or tryptophan. The order of the fields is clone size, D gene, V gene, J gene, CDR3 DNA, CDR3 protein. D genes are given only for firm matches. The listing skips clone size in some rows; elsewhere it reads once, few, many or a size class.

clone size: NA; D gene: NA; V gene: TRBV14; J gene: TRBJ1-1; CDR3 DNA: TGTGCCAGCAGCCAAGCAGGTTTGAACACTGAAGCTTTCTTT; CDR3 protein: CASSQAGLNTEAFF
clone size: NA; D gene: NA; V gene: TRBV4-1; J gene: TRBJ1-5; CDR3 DNA: TGCGCCAGCAGCCAAGCTACAGGGACCCAACGTCAGCCCCAGCATTTT; CDR3 protein: CASSQATGTQRQPQHF
clone size: once; D gene: TRBD2; V gene: TRBV5-4; J gene: TRBJ2-2; CDR3 DNA: TGTGCCAGCAGCTTGGCCGGGACTAGCGGGAGGTTCGGGGCCGGGGAGCTGTTTTTT; CDR3 protein: CASSLAGTSGRFGAGELFF
clone size: NA; D gene: NA; V gene: TRBV7-2; J gene: TRBJ2-1; CDR3 DNA: TGTGCCAGCAGCTTCATGCCCCCCTCCTACAATGAGCAGTTCTTC; CDR3 protein: CASSFMPPSYNEQFF
clone size: NA; D gene: NA; V gene: TRBV10-1; J gene: TRBJ1-2; CDR3 DNA: TGCGCCAGCAGTGAGGCCCCCGGGGATGGCTACACCTTC; CDR3 protein: CASSEAPGDGYTF
clone size: NA; D gene: NA; V gene: TRBV11-1; J gene: TRBJ2-2; CDR3 DNA: TGTGCCAGCAGCTATGGGGGGCGGGCCGGGGAGCTGTTTTTT; CDR3 protein: CASSYGGRAGELFF
clone size: NA; D gene: NA; V gene: TRBV30; J gene: TRBJ2-7; CDR3 DNA: TGTGCCTGGAGTGTTGGTGGCAGCTCCTACGAGCAGTACTTC; CDR3 protein: CAWSVGGSSYEQYF
clone size: NA; D gene: NA; V gene: TRBV21-1; J gene: TRBJ2-1; CDR3 DNA: TGTGCCAGCAGCAAAGGTAGGACTATCAAGAACAATGAGCAGTTCTTC; CDR3 protein: CASSKGRTIKNNEQFF
clone size: once; D gene: TRBD2; V gene: TRBV7-9; J gene: TRBJ2-7; CDR3 DNA: TGTGCCAGCAGCTTAGACCCCGGGACTAGCGGGCGCGAGCAGTACTTC; CDR3 protein: CASSLDPGTSGREQYF
clone size: NA; D gene: TRBD1; V gene: TRBV19; J gene: TRBJ1-5; CDR3 DNA: TGTGCCAGTAGTACCCCGGACAGGGTTTCTCAGCCCCAGCATTTT; CDR3 protein: CASSTPDRVSQPQHF
clone size: NA; D gene: TRBD2; V gene: TRBV4-1; J gene: TRBJ2-2; CDR3 DNA: TGCGCCAGCAGCCTAGCGGGGAACACCGGGGAGCTGTTTTTT; CDR3 protein: CASSLAGNTGELFF
clone size: once; D gene: TRBD1; V gene: TRBV7-2; J gene: TRBJ1-1; CDR3 DNA: TGTGCCAGCAGCTATAGGGGGCATGAAGGTGCTTTCTTT; CDR3 protein: CASSYRGHEGAFF
clone size: NA; D gene: NA; V gene: TRBV4-1; J gene: TRBJ1-4; CDR3 DNA: TGCGCCAGCAGCCCCCTTAACAAGGGGCGGGATGAAAAACTGTTTTTT; CDR3 protein: CASSPLNKGRDEKLFF
clone size: NA; D gene: NA; V gene: TRBV12-3/TRBV12-4; J gene: TRBJ1-4; CDR3 DNA: TGTGCCAGCAGTTTACGGAGTAATGAAAAACTGTTTTTT; CDR3 protein: CASSLRSNEKLFF
clone size: once; D gene: TRBD1; V gene: TRBV7-9; J gene: TRBJ1-2; CDR3 DNA: TGTGCCAGCAGCTTTGGGACAGCCTATGGCTACACCTTC; CDR3 protein: CASSFGTAYGYTF
clone size: once; D gene: NA; V gene: TRBV7-8; J gene: TRBJ2-5; CDR3 DNA: TGTGCCAGCAGCCCCCTCGGGGGAGCCGAGAAAGAGACCCAGTACTTC; CDR3 protein: CASSPLGGAEKETQYF